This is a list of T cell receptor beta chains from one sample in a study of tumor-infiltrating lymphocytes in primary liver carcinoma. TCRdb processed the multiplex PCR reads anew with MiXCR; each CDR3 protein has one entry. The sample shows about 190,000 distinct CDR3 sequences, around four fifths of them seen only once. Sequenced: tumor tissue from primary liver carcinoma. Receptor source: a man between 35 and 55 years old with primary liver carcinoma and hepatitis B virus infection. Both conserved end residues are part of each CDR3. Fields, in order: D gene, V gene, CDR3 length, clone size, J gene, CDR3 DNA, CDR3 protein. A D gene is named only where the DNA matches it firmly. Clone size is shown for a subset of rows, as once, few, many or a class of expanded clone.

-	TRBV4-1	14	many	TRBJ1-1	TGCGCCAGCAGCCGGGGGGTGGCTAACACTGAAGCTTTCTTT	CASSRGVANTEAFF
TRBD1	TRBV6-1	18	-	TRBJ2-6	TGTGCCAGCAGACCTCTTAGAGGGGGCTTCTCTGGGGCCAACCTCCTGACATTC	CASRPLRGGFSGANLLTF
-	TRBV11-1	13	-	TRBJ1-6	TGTGCCAGCAGCCGGACACTTGTTTCACTCATCCACTTT	CASSRTLVSLIHF
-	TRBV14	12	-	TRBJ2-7	TGTGACAGCGGCTGGACCAAAGAAGAGCAGTACTTC	CDSGWTKEEQYF
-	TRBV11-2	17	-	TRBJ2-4	TGTGCCAGCAGCTTAGATACTAGAGTGATTGCCAAAAACATTCAGTACTTC	CASSLDTRVIAKNIQYF
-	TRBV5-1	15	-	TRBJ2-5	TGCGCCAGCAGCCCACTGAGGGTAGGGGGAGAGACCCAGTACTTC	CASSPLRVGGETQYF
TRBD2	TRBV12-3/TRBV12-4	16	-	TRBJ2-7	TGTGCCAGCAGATCCAGGACTAGCGGGAGTGGTTACGAGCAGTACTTC	CASRSRTSGSGYEQYF
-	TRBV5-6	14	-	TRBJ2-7	TGTGCCAGTAGCTTGGGAGCAGGTTCCTACAAGCATTACTTC	CASSLGAGSYKHYF
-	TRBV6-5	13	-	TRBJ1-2	TGTGCCGGTAGTGTCGGGGTCAACTATGGCTACACCTTC	CAGSVGVNYGYTF
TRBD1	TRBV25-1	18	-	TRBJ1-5	TGTGCCAGCACCACCGGGACAGGGCCCCCTCTGGGTAATCAGCCCCAGCAATTT	CASTTGTGPPLGNQPQQF
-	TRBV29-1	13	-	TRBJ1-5	TGCGGCGTTGTCGGACAGATCGATCAGCCCCAGCACTTT	CGVVGQIDQPQHF
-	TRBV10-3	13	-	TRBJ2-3	TGTGCCACCAGAGGTGGTCATAGCGAGCAGCAGTTTTTT	CATRGGHSEQQFF
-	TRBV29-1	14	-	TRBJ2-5	TGCGGCGTTGCTTCCGGGACATGGGAAGAGACCCAGTACTTC	CGVASGTWEETQYF
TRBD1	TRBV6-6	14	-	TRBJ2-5	TGTGCCAGTAGGGAAACAGGGGGAAAAGAGACCAAGTACTTC	CASRETGGKETKYF
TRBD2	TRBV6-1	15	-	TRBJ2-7	TGTGCCAGCACGAGTAGCGGGAGCTTTACCTACGAGCAGTATTTC	CASTSSGSFTYEQYF
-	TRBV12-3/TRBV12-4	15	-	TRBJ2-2	TGTGCCAGCAGATTAACACTAGCCGGAACCGGGGAGTTGTTTTTT	CASRLTLAGTGELFF
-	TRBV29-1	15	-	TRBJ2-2	TGCAGCGTTGGGAGTAGCGCGACGAACACCGGGAAGCTGTTTTTT	CSVGSSATNTGKLFF